Following are 9 T cell receptor beta chains from one sample sequenced in a study of spatial heterogeneity in lung cancer. Findings and caveats of the study: Expanded intratumoral alpha and beta TCR counts tracked tumor mutation counts.

The time point: sample taken at primary tumor resection. From the 5' RACE reads, TCRdb called clonotypes with MiXCR, one entry per CDR3 protein. Of about 27,000 distinct CDR3 sequences in the sample, about 7.1% were seen once. No antigen is known for these receptors. The material sequenced was lung tumor tissue, taken at surgery. These TCRs come from a male donor with early-stage non-small cell lung cancer.

This clonotype was recorded at least ten times. The chain has TRBV4-1 and TRBJ2-5, with 7 bases fitting TRBD2. CDR1 is MGHRA and CDR2 is YSYEKL in the germline V gene. This CDR3 region has 15 residues. V gave up 4 bases and J gave up 2 bases; unmatched junction bases: 7. Here the CDR3 DNA reads TGCGCCAGCAGCCTCCTGACTAGCCGGCAAGAGACCCAGTACTTC. It encodes CASSLLTSRQETQYF.

The rearrangement joins TRBV7-2 to TRBJ1-6, with a weak D call TRBD1 (5 bases). Trimming removed 5 bases from V and 9 bases from J, with 14 bases in between. The length of the CDR3 is 14 residues. The V gene's germline CDR1 is SGHTA and CDR2 FQGNSA. CDR3 region: CASSHRDPSSPLHF. The CDR3 DNA sequence: TGTGCCAGCAGCCACCGGGACCCCAGTTCACCCCTCCACTTT.

This clonotype was picked up a small number of times. This rearrangement joins TRBV28 to TRBJ2-1; TRBD2 is a possible D gene (5 bases). CDR1 is MDHEN and CDR2 is SYDVKM in the germline V gene. This CDR3 is 17 amino acids long. V gave up 3 bases and J gave up 0 bases, with 15 bases separating them. CDR3 region: CASSFGVGRSSYNEQFF. In DNA form, the CDR3 reads TGTGCCAGCAGTTTCGGGGTCGGTCGAAGCTCCTACAATGAGCAGTTCTTC.

The rearrangement uses TRBV19 and TRBJ2-1, with 12 nucleotides matching TRBD1. The V segment lost 5 bases and the J segment 5 bases; nucleotides outside the gene matches: 4. The CDR3 has 15 amino acids. CDR1 is LNHDA, CDR2 SQIVND, per germline (reference sequence). In DNA, the CDR3 is TGTGCCAGTAGTGCTAGGGACAGGGGGCACAATGAGCAGTTCTTC. Protein sequence: CASSARDRGHNEQFF.

The V gene is TRBV5-8, the J gene TRBJ2-3; TRBD1 is a possible D gene (6 bases). Trimming shortened V by 4 bases and J by 0 bases, and 18 bases separated the two germline ends. CDR1 SGHTS and CDR2 YDEGEE come from the germline V gene. CDR3 length: 17 residues. As DNA, the CDR3 is TGTGCCAGCAGCAAGGGAACAGGGCTCCATAGCACAGATACGCAGTATTTT. This encodes CASSKGTGLHSTDTQYF.

Notes on this clonotype: A much bigger clone sits one base away, suggesting this may be a read error. The chain carries TRBV10-1 and TRBJ2-3; D possibly corresponds to TRBD2 (7 bases). The CDR3 extends over 15 amino acids. CDR1 is WNHNN, CDR2 SYGVQD, per germline (reference sequence). The CDR3 sequence: CASSLRGGRTVTQYF. The CDR3 DNA reads as TGCGCCAGCAGCCTACGCGGGGGCAGAACAGTTACGCAGTATTTT.

This clonotype was seen a few times. The junction and the germline gene differ at one end; a read error may be behind it. This rearrangement joins TRBV7-7 to TRBJ2-1; TRBD1 or TRBD2 may be the D gene (5 bases each). Germline V gives CDR1 SSHAT, CDR2 FNYEAQ (reference sequence). The CDR3 is made up of 14 amino acids. CDR3 protein: CASSPGSSYNEQFF. CDR3 nucleotide sequence: TGTGCTAGCAGCCCAGGGAGCTCCTACAATGAGCAGTTCTTC.

The table lists this clonotype with many counts. CDR3 amino acids: CASKLTQYF. CDR3 sequence (DNA): TGTGCCAGCAAGCTGACCCAGTACTTC. The chain is built from TRBV6-4 and TRBJ2-5; D is ambiguous. The CDR3 loop spans 9 amino acids. V lost 7 bases, J lost 7 bases, and 4 bases lay in between. CDR1 is MRHNA and CDR2 is SNTAGT in the germline V gene.

Concerning this clonotype: This may arise from a read error, as a much more abundant clone is one base away. The V call is TRBV5-1, the J call TRBJ2-5; D may be TRBD2 (6 bases). Trimming took 0 bases from V and 8 from J, leaving 17 bases between them. Germline assignment: CDR1 SGHRS and CDR2 YFSETQ. The CDR3 spans 15 residues. DNA of the CDR3: TGCGCCAGCAGCTTGGGACTAGTGAATTATAAAACCCAGTACTTC. This translates into CASSLGLVNYKTQYF.